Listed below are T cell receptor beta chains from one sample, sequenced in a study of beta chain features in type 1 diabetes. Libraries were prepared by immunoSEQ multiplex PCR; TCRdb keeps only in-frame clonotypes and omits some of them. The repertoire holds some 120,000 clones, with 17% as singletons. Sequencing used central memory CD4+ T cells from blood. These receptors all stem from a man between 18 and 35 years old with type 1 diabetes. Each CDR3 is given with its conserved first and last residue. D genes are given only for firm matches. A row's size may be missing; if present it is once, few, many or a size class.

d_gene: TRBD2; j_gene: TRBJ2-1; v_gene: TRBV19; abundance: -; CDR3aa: CASSPTGGVSYNEQFF; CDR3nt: TGTGCCAGTAGCCCAACGGGAGGAGTATCCTACAATGAGCAGTTCTTC
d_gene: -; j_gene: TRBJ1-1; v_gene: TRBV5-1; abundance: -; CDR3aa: CASSLYTDNTEAFF; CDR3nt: TGCGCCAGCAGCTTGTACACAGACAACACTGAAGCTTTCTTT
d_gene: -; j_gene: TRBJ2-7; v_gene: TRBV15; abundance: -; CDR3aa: CATSRETAGTRVYEQYF; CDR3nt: TGTGCCACCAGCAGAGAAACGGCCGGGACACGAGTCTACGAGCAGTACTTC
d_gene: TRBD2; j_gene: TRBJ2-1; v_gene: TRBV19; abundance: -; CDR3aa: CASSPWTSLSPNEQFF; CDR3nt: TGTGCCAGTAGTCCCTGGACTAGCCTGAGCCCTAATGAGCAGTTCTTC
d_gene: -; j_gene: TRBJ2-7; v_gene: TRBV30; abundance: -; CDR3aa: CAWTRNYEQYF; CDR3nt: TGTGCCTGGACCCGGAACTACGAGCAGTACTTC
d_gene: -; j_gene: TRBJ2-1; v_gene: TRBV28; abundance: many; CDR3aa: CASRDVVGFHNEQFF; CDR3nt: TGTGCCAGCAGAGATGTCGTTGGGTTCCACAATGAGCAGTTCTTC
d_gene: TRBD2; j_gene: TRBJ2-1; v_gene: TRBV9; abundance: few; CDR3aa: CASSGTSGMWNEQFF; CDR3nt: TGTGCCAGCAGCGGGACTAGCGGGATGTGGAATGAGCAGTTCTTC
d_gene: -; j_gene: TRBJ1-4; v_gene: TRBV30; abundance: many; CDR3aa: CAWSLTGLTPLFF; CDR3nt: TGTGCCTGGAGCCTTACAGGTCTTACCCCGCTGTTTTTT
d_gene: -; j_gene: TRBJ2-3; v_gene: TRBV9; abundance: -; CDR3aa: CASSVGNSGTDTQYF; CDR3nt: TGTGCCAGCAGCGTAGGGAATAGCGGCACAGATACGCAGTATTTT
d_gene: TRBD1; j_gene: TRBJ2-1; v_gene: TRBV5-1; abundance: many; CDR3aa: CASSLTETGRQFF; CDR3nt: TGCGCCAGCAGCTTGACCGAGACAGGGAGGCAGTTCTTC
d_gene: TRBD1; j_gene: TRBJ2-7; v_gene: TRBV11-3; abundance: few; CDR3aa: CASSPDRDRGESEQYF; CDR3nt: TGTGCCAGCAGCCCCGACCGGGACAGGGGCGAGAGCGAGCAGTACTTC
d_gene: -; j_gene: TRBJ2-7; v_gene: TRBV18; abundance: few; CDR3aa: CASSPLGRESYEQYF; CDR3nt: TGTGCCAGCTCACCTCTCGGACGGGAATCCTACGAGCAGTACTTC
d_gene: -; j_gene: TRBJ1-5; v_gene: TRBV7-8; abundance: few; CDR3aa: CASSLAAGDSDQPQHF; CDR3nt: TGTGCCAGCAGCTTAGCGGCAGGGGACTCCGATCAGCCCCAGCATTTT
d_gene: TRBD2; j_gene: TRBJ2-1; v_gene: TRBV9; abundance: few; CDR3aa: CASTSTPGGWQFF; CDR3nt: TGTGCCAGCACCTCGACGCCGGGGGGTTGGCAGTTCTTC
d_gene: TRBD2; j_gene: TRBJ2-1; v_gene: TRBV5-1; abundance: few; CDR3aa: CASSLTLTSLEQFF; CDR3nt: TGCGCCAGCAGCCTAACCTTGACTAGCCTTGAGCAGTTCTTC
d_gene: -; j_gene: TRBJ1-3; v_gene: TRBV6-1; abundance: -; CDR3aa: CASSEKVALSGNTIYF; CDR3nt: TGTGCCAGCAGTGAAAAGGTGGCCCTCTCTGGAAACACCATATATTTT
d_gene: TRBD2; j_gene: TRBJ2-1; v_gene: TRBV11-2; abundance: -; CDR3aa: CASSPAGAGALGQFF; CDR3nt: TGTGCCAGCAGCCCCGCGGGAGCGGGAGCTCTTGGGCAGTTCTTC
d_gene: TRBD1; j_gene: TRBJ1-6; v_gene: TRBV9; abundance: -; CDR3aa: CASSVSPGGNSPLHF; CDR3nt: TGTGCCAGCAGCGTAAGCCCAGGGGGTAATTCACCCCTCCACTTT
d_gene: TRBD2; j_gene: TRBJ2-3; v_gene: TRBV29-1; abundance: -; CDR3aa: CSVQPRASGREGDTQYF; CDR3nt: TGCAGCGTTCAACCCAGAGCTAGCGGGAGGGAAGGAGATACGCAGTATTTT
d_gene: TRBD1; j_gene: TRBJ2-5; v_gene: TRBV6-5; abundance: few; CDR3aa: CASSLRDSQETQYF; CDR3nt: TGTGCCAGCAGCCTCCGGGACAGTCAAGAGACCCAGTACTTC
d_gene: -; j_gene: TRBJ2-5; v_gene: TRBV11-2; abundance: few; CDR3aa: CASSPRTARETQYF; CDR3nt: TGTGCCAGCAGCCCGCGGACAGCGCGAGAGACCCAGTACTTC
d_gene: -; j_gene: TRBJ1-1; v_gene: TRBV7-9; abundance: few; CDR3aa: CASIKTGNTEAFF; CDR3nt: TGTGCCAGCATAAAAACAGGGAACACTGAAGCTTTCTTT
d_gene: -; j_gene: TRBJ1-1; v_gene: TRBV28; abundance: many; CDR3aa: CASSYDGMNTEAFF; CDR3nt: TGTGCCAGCAGCTATGACGGTATGAACACTGAAGCTTTCTTT
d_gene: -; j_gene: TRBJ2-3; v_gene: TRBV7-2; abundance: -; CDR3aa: CASSLDIRSSTDTQYF; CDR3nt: TGTGCCAGCAGCTTAGATATTAGATCTAGCACAGATACGCAGTATTTT
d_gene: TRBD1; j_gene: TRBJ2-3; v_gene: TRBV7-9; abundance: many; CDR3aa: CASSLDTGQTTDTQYF; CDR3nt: TGTGCCAGCAGCTTAGACACGGGACAGACCACAGATACGCAGTATTTT
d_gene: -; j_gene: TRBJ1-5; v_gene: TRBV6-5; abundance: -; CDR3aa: CASSTQGQLNQPQHF; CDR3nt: TGTGCCAGCAGTACCCAGGGCCAACTCAATCAGCCCCAGCATTTT
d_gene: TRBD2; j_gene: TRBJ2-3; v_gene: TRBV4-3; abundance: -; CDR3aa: CASSQDRTSGTQYF; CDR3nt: TGCGCCAGCAGCCAAGATCGGACTAGCGGTACGCAGTATTTT
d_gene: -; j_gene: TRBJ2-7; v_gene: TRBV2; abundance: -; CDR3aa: CASSAQGEGEEQYF; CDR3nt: TGTGCCAGCAGTGCCCAGGGGGAGGGAGAAGAGCAGTACTTC
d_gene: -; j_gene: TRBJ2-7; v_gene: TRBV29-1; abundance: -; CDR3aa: CSVVADHSYEQYF; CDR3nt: TGCAGCGTTGTGGCAGACCACTCCTACGAGCAGTACTTC
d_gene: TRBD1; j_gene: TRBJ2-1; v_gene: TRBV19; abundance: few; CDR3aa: CASSYRDSSYNEQFF; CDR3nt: TGTGCCAGTAGTTACCGGGACAGCTCCTACAATGAGCAGTTCTTC
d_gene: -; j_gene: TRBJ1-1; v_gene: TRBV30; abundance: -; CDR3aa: CAFRGRWNTEAFF; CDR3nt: TGTGCCTTTAGGGGACGCTGGAACACTGAAGCTTTCTTT
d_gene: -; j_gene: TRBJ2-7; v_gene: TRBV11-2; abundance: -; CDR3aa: CASSSPPAEQYF; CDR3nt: TGTGCCAGCAGCTCGCCCCCCGCCGAGCAGTACTTC
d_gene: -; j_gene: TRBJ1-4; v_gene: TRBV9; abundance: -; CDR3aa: CASSVATTGFANEKLFF; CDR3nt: TGTGCCAGCAGCGTAGCTACCACAGGGTTCGCTAATGAAAAACTGTTTTTT
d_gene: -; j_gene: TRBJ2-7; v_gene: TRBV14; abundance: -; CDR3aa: CASSGRAGSTYEQYF; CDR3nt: TGTGCCAGCTCCGGCAGGGCGGGATCAACCTACGAGCAGTACTTC
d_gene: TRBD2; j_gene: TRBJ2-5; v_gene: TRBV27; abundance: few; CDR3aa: CASSPRLAGGPRETQYF; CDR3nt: TGTGCCAGCAGTCCCCGACTAGCGGGGGGGCCGCGGGAGACCCAGTACTTC